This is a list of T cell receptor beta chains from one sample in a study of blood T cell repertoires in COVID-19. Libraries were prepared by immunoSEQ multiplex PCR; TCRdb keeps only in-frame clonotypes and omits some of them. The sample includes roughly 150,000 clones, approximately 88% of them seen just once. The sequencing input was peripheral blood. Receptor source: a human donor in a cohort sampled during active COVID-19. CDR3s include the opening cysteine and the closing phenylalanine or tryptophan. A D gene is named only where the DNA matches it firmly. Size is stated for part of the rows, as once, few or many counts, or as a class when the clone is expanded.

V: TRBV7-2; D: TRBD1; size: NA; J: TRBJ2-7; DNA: TGTGCCAGCAGCCCACAGGGGTTGAGGTACGAGCAGTACTTC; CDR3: CASSPQGLRYEQYF
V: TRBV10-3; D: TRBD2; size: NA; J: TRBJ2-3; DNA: TGTGCCACCCTCGGACTAGCGGGGCGGACAGATACGCAGTATTTT; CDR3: CATLGLAGRTDTQYF
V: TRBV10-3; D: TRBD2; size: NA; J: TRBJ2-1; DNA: TGTGCCATCAGTGGGGGGGGGATTAAGGACAATGAGCAGTTCTTC; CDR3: CAISGGGIKDNEQFF
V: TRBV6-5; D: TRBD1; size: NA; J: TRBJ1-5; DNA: TGTGCCAGCAGCTTGGGACAGGGAGGCAATCAGCCCCAGCATTTT; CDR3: CASSLGQGGNQPQHF
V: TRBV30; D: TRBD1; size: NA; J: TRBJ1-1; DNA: TGTGCCTGGAGTCCAAATGACAGGGAATGGGGCACTGAAGCTTTCTTT; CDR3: CAWSPNDREWGTEAFF
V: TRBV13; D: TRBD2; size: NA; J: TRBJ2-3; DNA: TGTGCCAGCAGCTTAGTAACTAGCGGGGGGGAAGATACGCAGTATTTT; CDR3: CASSLVTSGGEDTQYF
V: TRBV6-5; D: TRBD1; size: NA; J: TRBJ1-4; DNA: TGTGCCAGCAGTTACACGCCCACAGGGGCTGAAAAACTGTTTTTT; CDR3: CASSYTPTGAEKLFF
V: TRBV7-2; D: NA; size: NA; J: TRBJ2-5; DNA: TGTGCCAGCAGCTTAGAAACTGTACAAGAGACCCAGTACTTC; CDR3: CASSLETVQETQYF
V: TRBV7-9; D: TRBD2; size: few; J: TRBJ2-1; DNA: TGTGCCATCCGCGGGCGGGAGGGCCGATCTAATGAGCAGTTCTTC; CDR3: CAIRGREGRSNEQFF
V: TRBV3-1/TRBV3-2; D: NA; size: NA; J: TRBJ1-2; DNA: TGTGCCAGCACCCCGGGGGGGGGTAAAGGCTATGGCTACACCTTC; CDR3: CASTPGGGKGYGYTF
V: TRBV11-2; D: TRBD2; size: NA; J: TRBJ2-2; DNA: TGTGCCAGCAGCTCCGATAGCGGGATGACCGGGGAGCTGTTTTTT; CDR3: CASSSDSGMTGELFF
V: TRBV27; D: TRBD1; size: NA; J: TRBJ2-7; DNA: TGTGCCAGCAGTTTATCCTCGACAGGGGCGAACGAGCAGTACTTC; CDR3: CASSLSSTGANEQYF
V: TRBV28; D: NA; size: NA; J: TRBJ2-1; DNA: TGTGCCAGCAGTTTATCCCCGATGCGCTACAATGAGCAGTTCTTC; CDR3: CASSLSPMRYNEQFF
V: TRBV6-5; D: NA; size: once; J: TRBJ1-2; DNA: TGTGCCAGCAGTTACGGGAGGACGGTGAACTATGGCTACACCTTC; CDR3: CASSYGRTVNYGYTF
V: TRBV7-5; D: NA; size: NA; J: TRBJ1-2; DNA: TGTGTCAGAAGCCCGGACAGGGATTTCGGCTACACCTTC; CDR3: CVRSPDRDFGYTF
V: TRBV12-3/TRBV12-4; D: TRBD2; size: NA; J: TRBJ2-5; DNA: TGTGCCAGCAGGGCTAGCGGGGGAGAGACCCAGTACTTC; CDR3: CASRASGGETQYF